This T cell receptor beta chain was sequenced for a study of T cell clones after liver transplantation. Sequencing used immunoSEQ multiplex PCR; TCRdb keeps in-frame clones, though not all of them. Found here are under 150,000 clones, 90% of them singletons; the top ten hold about 0.8%. CDR3 length: 14 amino acids. Trimming took 1 base from V and 4 from J, leaving 9 bases between them. The V gene's germline CDR1 is SGHTA and CDR2 FQGNSA. The TCR comes from a human patient who received a liver transplant. Some T cells here may be from the graft donor. Material: CD4+ T cells from blood, obtained 12 months after liver transplant. This chain uses TRBV7-2 with TRBJ2-3; D is uncertain. CDR3 sequence reads: CASSLGYGPDTQYF. CDR3 sequence (DNA): TGTGCCAGCAGCTTAGGATATGGCCCAGATACGCAGTATTTT. The entire variable domain, with the rest obtained from reference TRBV7-2 and TRBJ2-3, is as follows: GAGVSQSPSNKVTEKGKDVELRCDPISGHTALYWYRQSLGQGLEFLIYFQGNSAPDKSGLPSDRFSAERTGGSVSTLTIQRTQQEDSAVYLCASSLGYGPDTQYFGPGTRLTVL.